Shown below are 12 T cell receptor beta chains from a single sample sequenced in a study of blood T cell repertoires in COVID-19. Generated by immunoSEQ multiplex PCR, the TCRdb table keeps only in-frame clones and is missing some. The sample gives about 200,000 clones, about 79% of which show up once; around 14% is in the top ten. Sequencing was done on a sample of peripheral blood. These receptors were collected from a human donor in a cohort sampled during active COVID-19.

The gene calls are TRBV27 and TRBJ1-6; no clear D gene. From germline, CDR1 is MNHEY and CDR2 SMNVEV (reference sequence). The CDR3 extends over 13 amino acids. Trimming stripped 9 bases from V and 4 bases from J, with 10 bases between. CDR3 in DNA: TGTGCCAGTTCACCGGTATATAATTCACCCCTCCACTTT. Translation gives CASSPVYNSPLHF.

The chain joins TRBV9 to TRBJ2-1; 9 bases match TRBD2. Germline lookup yields CDR1 SGDLS and CDR2 YYNGEE. The CDR3 sequence is 15 residues long. The V segment lost 4 bases and the J segment 7 bases; nucleotides outside the gene matches: 9. This CDR3 reads CASSPPAGGGNEQFF. In DNA form, the CDR3 reads TGTGCCAGCAGCCCACCAGCGGGAGGTGGGAATGAGCAGTTCTTC.

The V and J genes are TRBV6-4 and TRBJ1-1; TRBD1 is a possible D gene (5 bases). V gave up 6 bases and J gave up 1 base, with 9 bases separating them. This CDR3 has 13 amino acids. The V gene's germline CDR1 is MRHNA and CDR2 SNTAGT. CDR3 nucleotides: TGTGCCAGCAGCCAAACAGGGAACACTGAAGCTTTCTTT. Protein sequence: CASSQTGNTEAFF.

The rearrangement links TRBV3-1 (or the pseudogene TRBV3-2) to TRBJ2-7, with 7 bases matching TRBD1. CDR3 size: 14 residues. Germline CDR1 is LGHDT and CDR2 is YNNKEL (reference sequence). V gave up 1 base and J gave up 4 bases; unmatched junction bases: 4. DNA of the CDR3: TGTGCCAGCAGCCAAGGCCGGGACAGATACGAGCAGTACTTC. Translation: CASSQGRDRYEQYF.

J is TRBJ1-5 and V is TRBV18; the D gene is possibly TRBD1 (6 bases). The CDR3 is 18 residues long. CDR1 is KGHSH and CDR2 is LQKENI in the germline V gene. The germline V and J ends were trimmed by 1 base and 1 base, with 17 bases remaining between them. In nucleotides, the CDR3 is TGTGCCAGCTCACCACTAAATTCCCGGACAGACAGCAATCAGCCCCAGCATTTT. Amino acid sequence: CASSPLNSRTDSNQPQHF. The entire variable domain, with the rest obtained from reference TRBV18 and TRBJ1-5, is as follows: NAGVMQNPRHLVRRRGQEARLRCSPMKGHSHVYWYRQLPEEGLKFMVYLQKENIIDESGMPKERFSAEFPKEGPSILRIQQVVRGDSAAYFCASSPLNSRTDSNQPQHFGDGTRLSIL.

This clone appeared a few times. The chain has TRBV5-6 and TRBJ1-4; possible D gene TRBD1, 5 bases. The CDR3 is 14 amino acids. Germline V lookup: CDR1 SGHDT, CDR2 YYEEEE. V lost 3 bases and J lost 10, with 16 bases in between. The DNA for the CDR3 is TGTGCCAGCAGCTACGGGACGGCGGGAAGAAAACTGTTTTTT. Amino acid sequence: CASSYGTAGRKLFF.

The chain links TRBV6-2 or TRBV6-3 to TRBJ2-7; 8 nucleotides match TRBD1. After removal of 5 bases from V and 3 bases from J, the junction contained 9 bases not matched to a gene. The CDR3 covers 15 residues. CDR1 and CDR2 (germline): MNHEY, SVGEGT. CDR3 protein: CASSLSGQGFYEQYF. The CDR3 region has the DNA TGTGCCAGCAGTCTTTCAGGACAGGGCTTCTACGAGCAGTACTTC.

The chain combines TRBV29-1 with TRBJ1-1, with no clear D. This CDR3 has 14 amino acids. Germline V gene sequence: CDR1 SQVTM, CDR2 ANQGSEA. V shed 3 bases and J shed 2 bases, with 13 bases lying between them. The CDR3 loop reads CSVEGGRGNTEAFF. DNA of the CDR3: TGCAGCGTTGAGGGCGGACGGGGAAACACTGAAGCTTTCTTT. Based on the CDR3 plus reference TRBV29-1 and TRBJ1-1, the full variable domain is SAVISQKPSRDICQRGTSLTIQCQVDSQVTMMFWYRQQPGQSLTLIATANQGSEATYESGFVIDKFPISRPNLTFSTLTVSNMSPEDSSIYLCSVEGGRGNTEAFFGQGTRLTVV.

The chain recombines TRBV3-1 (or the pseudogene TRBV3-2) with TRBJ2-2, with 9 bases lining up with TRBD2. This CDR3 has 17 residues. The junction had 7 bases not matched to a gene; V was cut back by 4 bases and J by 1 base. Germline CDR1 LGHDT, CDR2 YNNKEL (reference sequence). DNA for the CDR3: TGTGCCAGCAGCCCTTGGGGTAGCGGGGGGAACACCGGGGAGCTGTTTTTT. Protein product: CASSPWGSGGNTGELFF.

J is TRBJ2-2 and V is TRBV6-5, with D unclear. This CDR3 is 15 amino acids long. Trimming took off 0 bases at V and 2 bases at J, with 7 bases between the two ends. From germline, CDR1 is MNHEY and CDR2 SVGAGI. The CDR3 loop is CASSYSILNTGELFF. Written as DNA, the CDR3 is TGTGCCAGCAGTTACTCAATCCTTAACACCGGGGAGCTGTTTTTT.

As DNA, the CDR3 is TGTGCCAGCAGTCCGACAGGGAATTCACCCCTCCACTTT. Translating gives CASSPTGNSPLHF. The chain combines TRBV12-3 or TRBV12-4 with TRBJ1-6, with 7 nucleotides matching TRBD1. The CDR3 is made up of 13 amino acids. V was clipped by 5 bases and J by 7 bases; unmatched bases: 2.

V and J are TRBV9 and TRBJ1-2, with 8 bases that match TRBD1. Germline V lookup: CDR1 SGDLS, CDR2 YYNGEE. V was pared by 5 bases and J by 0 bases, with 3 bases of the junction left unmatched. The CDR3 length is 14 residues. CDR3 nucleotide sequence: TGTGCCAGCAGGGCGGACAGGGCTAACTATGGCTACACCTTC. As protein: CASRADRANYGYTF.